One and the same sample provided the 24 T cell receptor beta chains below, sequenced in a study of response to subunit inactivated influenza vaccine. Via MiXCR, TCRdb re-called the RT-PCR reads, giving one row per CDR3 protein. The profile shows around 200,000 distinct CDR3 sequences, around 9% of them singletons. The sequencing here drew on non-naive T cells sorted from PBMCs, taken on the day of vaccination. The receptor source for this set is a man between 45 and 60 years old who received an inactivated influenza vaccine.

The V and J genes are TRBV11-2 and TRBJ2-2, with TRBD2 matching over 7 bases. The ends lost 5 bases at V and 0 bases at J; junction bases unmatched: 6. This CDR3 is built from 16 residues. Germline assignment: CDR1 SGHAT and CDR2 FQNNGV. CDR3 sequence: CASSHAGVANTGELFF. DNA for the CDR3: TGTGCCAGCAGCCACGCGGGGGTTGCGAACACCGGGGAGCTGTTTTTT.

CDR3 DNA sequence: TGTGCCAGCAGCTTAGGGTCGGGTTCCGAGCAGTACTTC. This gives the protein CASSLGSGSEQYF. The chain joins TRBV7-6 to TRBJ2-7; no reliable D call. The V and J ends lost 1 base and 6 bases respectively, with 10 bases between them. This CDR3 has 13 residues. CDR1 and CDR2 (germline): SGHVS, FNYEAQ.

This clonotype was seen many times. This chain links TRBV7-9 with TRBJ2-1, with D possibly TRBD1 on 6 matching bases. Trimming shortened V by 1 base and J by 7 bases, and 17 bases separated the two germline ends. There are 16 residues in the CDR3. The germline V gene has CDR1 SEHNR and CDR2 FQNEAQ (reference sequence). The CDR3: CASSLVWAGERNEQFF. The CDR3 DNA reads TGTGCCAGCAGCTTAGTTTGGGCAGGGGAAAGGAATGAGCAGTTCTTC.

The chain uses TRBV3-1 and TRBJ2-7; D assignment may be TRBD1 or TRBD2 (5 bases each). Trimming removed 4 bases at V and 3 bases at J, with 10 bases between. The CDR3 sequence is 13 residues long. The germline gives CDR1 LGHDT, CDR2 YNNKEL (reference sequence). The CDR3 DNA follows: TGTGCCAGCAGCCGGGGACCAAACTACGAGCAGTACTTC. Its translation: CASSRGPNYEQYF.

The chain employs TRBV20-1 and TRBJ1-1; D is unresolved. V was trimmed by 4 bases and J by 7 bases, leaving 13 bases between them. The CDR3 has 12 residues. Germline CDR1 and CDR2: DFQATT and SNEGSKA (reference sequence). The CDR3 region has the DNA TGCAGTGCTATCCCGGCTTTTGGTGAAGCTTTCTTT. Translation: CSAIPAFGEAFF.

V usage is TRBV6-1 and J usage is TRBJ1-5, with a tentative D call TRBD1 (6 bases). Trimming pared 6 bases from V and 4 bases from J, leaving 13 bases between. Looked up from germline, CDR1 is MNHNS and CDR2 is SASEGT. The CDR3 extends over 14 amino acids. CDR3 bases: TGTGCCAGCAGGCAGGGGACATCAAATCAGCCCCAGCATTTT. It encodes CASRQGTSNQPQHF.

The chain employs TRBV4-3 and TRBJ1-1; D might be TRBD1 (5 bases). CDR3 size: 13 residues. The V and J ends lost 1 base and 10 bases respectively, with 13 bases between them. Germline CDR1 is LGHNA and CDR2 is YSLEER. The CDR3 sequence is CASSQGGVRGAFF. As DNA, the CDR3 is TGCGCCAGCAGCCAAGGAGGGGTGCGGGGAGCTTTCTTT.

J is TRBJ2-7 and V is TRBV10-3, with 10 bases identical to TRBD2. CDR1 is ENHRY and CDR2 is SYGVKD in the germline V gene. V dropped 7 bases and J dropped 4; count of bases not matched to a gene: 7. There are 14 residues in the CDR3. Here the CDR3 reads CAIKSGRGGYEQYF. The CDR3 DNA sequence: TGTGCCATCAAGAGCGGGAGGGGAGGGTACGAGCAGTACTTC.

This clonotype was seen many times. The rearrangement joins TRBV12-3 or TRBV12-4 to TRBJ2-3, with 11 bases fitting TRBD2. The trim removed 5 bases at V and 2 bases at J, leaving 6 bases unmatched. The CDR3 covers 16 residues. CDR3 coding DNA: TGTGCCAGCAGTAGCGTAGCGGGGGGGAACACAGATACGCAGTATTTT. Its protein is CASSSVAGGNTDTQYF.

This clonotype was seen repeatedly, ten times or more. The chain couples TRBV20-1 to TRBJ1-1; D remains ambiguous. The germline CDR1 and CDR2 sequences are DFQATT and SNEGSKA (reference sequence). V was trimmed by 0 bases and J by 11 bases, leaving 16 bases between them. The CDR3 is 13 amino acids. The CDR3 loop reads CSARDRSGTWAFF. For the CDR3, the DNA is TGCAGTGCTAGAGATCGATCCGGAACGTGGGCTTTCTTT.

The gene calls are TRBV3-1 and TRBJ2-3, with TRBD1 identical over 8 bases. Germline CDR1 and CDR2: LGHDT and YNNKEL (reference sequence). Trimming cost V 4 bases and J 5 bases; bases outside gene matches: 5. There are 14 residues in the CDR3. The CDR3: CASSPTGEEDTQYF. The CDR3, as DNA: TGTGCCAGCAGCCCGACAGGGGAGGAAGATACGCAGTATTTT.

The chain combines TRBV29-1 with TRBJ1-1; D is unresolved. Trimming stripped 4 bases from V and 1 base from J, with 7 bases between. This CDR3 spans 12 amino acids. The germline V gene has CDR1 SQVTM and CDR2 ANQGSEA. CDR3 DNA sequence: TGCAGCGTTGTACTGAGGAACACTGAAGCTTTCTTT. Encoded protein: CSVVLRNTEAFF.

The table lists this clonotype with many counts. The chain couples TRBV12-3 or TRBV12-4 to TRBJ1-1; D may be TRBD1 (6 bases). The CDR3 covers 13 residues. The V end lost 5 bases, the J end lost 8 bases, and 15 bases lay between the germline ends. CDR3 in DNA: TGTGCCAGCAGTACCAATGACAGGAAGGAAGCTTTCTTT. This gives the protein CASSTNDRKEAFF.

V is TRBV20-1 and J is TRBJ2-1; 10 nucleotides align to TRBD2. Germline CDR1 and CDR2: DFQATT and SNEGSKA (reference sequence). Trimming at V came to 4 bases and at J to 9 bases, leaving 9 bases not matched to a gene. This CDR3 is built from 14 residues. CDR3 nucleotide sequence: TGCAGTGCTATGGCCCCTAGCGGGAGTTCTGAGCAGTTCTTC. Translation gives CSAMAPSGSSEQFF.

Many counts were recorded for this clonotype. Relative to the germline gene, one junction end is altered; a read error may explain this. V gene TRBV7-9 combines with J gene TRBJ1-4, with a possible D match to TRBD1 (6 bases). The CDR3 loop spans 15 amino acids. The V gene's germline CDR1 is SEHNR and CDR2 FQNEAQ (reference sequence). This CDR3 reads CASSLAGAANEKLFF. CDR3 nucleotide sequence: TGTGCCAGCAGCCTAGCGGGGGCAGCTAATGAAAAACTGTTTTTT.

This clonotype was detected only a few times. The CDR3 DNA sequence: TGCAGCGTAGCACGCGGGGGGGGCTCTTACAATGAGCAGTTCTTC. Its protein is CSVARGGGSYNEQFF. This chain links TRBV29-1 with TRBJ2-1; TRBD2 agrees at 9 bases. J gave up 4 bases and V 6 bases, and 10 bases lay outside the gene matches. The CDR3 length is 15 residues. CDR1 is SQVTM, CDR2 ANQGSEA, per germline.

This clonotype was counted ten times or more. The V and J genes are TRBV6-1 and TRBJ1-4; D is ambiguous. CDR1 MNHNS and CDR2 SASEGT come from the germline V gene. V was trimmed by 5 bases and J by 8 bases, leaving 12 bases between them. The CDR3 contains 13 residues. For the CDR3, the DNA is TGTGCCAGCAGTATCAACAGTGGGGAAAAACTGTTTTTT. As protein: CASSINSGEKLFF.

In this sample, this clonotype turned up a few times. V gene TRBV11-1 combines with J gene TRBJ1-2; 7 positions agree with TRBD1. The length of the CDR3 is 14 residues. J lost 6 bases, V lost 4 bases, and 8 bases had no gene match. CDR1 and CDR2 (germline): SGHAT, FQDESV (reference sequence). The CDR3 sequence is CASSYQTGSDGYTF. The CDR3 DNA follows: TGTGCCAGCAGCTACCAGACAGGGTCGGATGGCTACACCTTC.

In this sample, this clonotype turned up a few times. This chain connects TRBV19 to TRBJ2-2; 10 bases are shared with TRBD2. The trim removed 10 bases at V and 6 bases at J, leaving 8 bases unmatched. Germline CDR1 LNHDA, CDR2 SQIVND (reference sequence). This CDR3 contains 14 residues. CDR3 sequence (DNA): TGTGCCACTGGAACTAGCGGGATGGCCGGGGAGCTGTTTTTT. Residues: CATGTSGMAGELFF.

A few counts support this clonotype. V and J are TRBV20-1 and TRBJ2-5, with D perhaps assigned TRBD1 or TRBD2 (7 bases each). V lost 0 bases and J lost 4, with 15 bases in between. Germline-derived CDR1 and CDR2 are DFQATT and SNEGSKA (reference sequence). The CDR3 contains 15 residues. The CDR3 region has the DNA TGCAGTGCTAGAGACATGGGCAGGGGGGGAGAGACCCAGTACTTC. This encodes CSARDMGRGGETQYF.

This clonotype appeared many times. V is TRBV3-1 and J is TRBJ1-2; a possible D gene is TRBD1 (6 bases). CDR3 length equals 16 residues. Germline CDR1 LGHDT, CDR2 YNNKEL (reference sequence). V dropped 2 bases and J dropped 4 bases, with 17 bases sitting between them. CDR3: CASSQRWGGPGYGYTF. Here the CDR3 DNA reads TGTGCCAGCAGCCAACGTTGGGGGGGGCCGGGCTATGGCTACACCTTC. The entire variable domain, with the rest obtained from reference TRBV3-1 and TRBJ1-2, is as follows: DTAVSQTPKYLVTQMGNDKSIKCEQNLGHDTMYWYKQDSKKFLKIMFSYNNKELIINETVPNRFSPKSPDKAHLNLHINSLELGDSAVYFCASSQRWGGPGYGYTFGSGTRLTVV.

This clonotype was counted between two and nine times. The V gene is TRBV4-3, the J gene TRBJ1-5, with TRBD1 as a possible D gene (5 bases). In germline, CDR1 is LGHNA, CDR2 YSLEER. The CDR3 has 14 residues. V was trimmed by 1 base and J by 4 bases, leaving 8 bases between them. The CDR3 region is CASSQGQLNQPQHF. CDR3 sequence (DNA): TGCGCCAGCAGCCAAGGACAGCTAAATCAGCCCCAGCATTTT.

This clonotype has a count of ten or more. The chain uses TRBV24-1 and TRBJ2-1; D is ambiguous. The CDR3 contains 14 residues. Germline V gene sequence: CDR1 KGHDR, CDR2 SFDVKD. The germline V and J ends were trimmed by 3 bases and 1 base, with 6 bases remaining between them. The CDR3 region has the DNA TGTGCCACCAGTGATCCTTGGTCCTACAATGAGCAGTTCTTC. This codes for CATSDPWSYNEQFF.

The sample holds a few counts of this clonotype. The chain carries TRBV5-1 and TRBJ2-3; D is possibly TRBD2 (5 bases). The CDR3 runs to 16 residues. Trimming shortened V by 2 bases and J by 0 bases, and 13 bases separated the two germline ends. Germline V CDR1 and CDR2: SGHRS, YFSETQ. CDR3 sequence (DNA): TGCGCCAGCAGCTTCGGGTCTAGCCGAAGCACAGATACGCAGTATTTT. Residues: CASSFGSSRSTDTQYF.